Below are 12 T cell receptor beta chains sequenced from a single sample in a study of blood T cell repertoires in COVID-19. Libraries were prepared by immunoSEQ multiplex PCR; TCRdb keeps only in-frame clonotypes and omits some of them. The data hold about 400,000 clones, with around 87% observed a single time. The sample was peripheral blood. These TCRs come from a human donor in a cohort sampled during active COVID-19.

The V call is TRBV3-1 (or the pseudogene TRBV3-2), the J call TRBJ1-1, with 8 bases aligning to TRBD1. J gave up 5 bases and V 2 bases, and 10 bases lay outside the gene matches. The CDR3 contains 16 residues. Looked up from germline, CDR1 is LGHDT and CDR2 is YNNKEL (reference sequence). CDR3 protein: CASSQQPTGDLTEAFF. The CDR3 DNA reads as TGTGCCAGCAGCCAACAACCGACAGGGGATCTGACTGAAGCTTTCTTT.

The rearrangement uses TRBV7-8 and TRBJ2-7; 11 bases align to TRBD1. Germline trimming cut 2 bases from V and 7 bases from J; bases unmatched to any gene: 7. Per the germline V gene, CDR1 is SGHVS and CDR2 is FQNEAQ. The CDR3 runs 15 residues. This CDR3 is CASSLFGQGAKEQYF. The CDR3 DNA follows: TGTGCCAGCAGCTTATTCGGACAGGGGGCGAAGGAGCAGTACTTC.

The chain carries TRBV30 and TRBJ1-3, with D perhaps matching TRBD1 (6 bases). Germline CDR1 GTSNPN, CDR2 SVGIG (reference sequence). The CDR3 extends over 13 amino acids. V was pared by 4 bases and J by 2 bases, with 9 bases between. CDR3 protein: CAWMAGAGNTIYF. In DNA, the CDR3 is TGTGCCTGGATGGCAGGGGCTGGAAACACCATATATTTT.

The chain combines TRBV4-1 with TRBJ2-3; TRBD1 might be the D (6 bases). V was trimmed by 0 bases and J by 1 base, leaving 8 bases between them. CDR3 size: 15 residues. Per germline, CDR1 MGHRA and CDR2 YSYEKL. CDR3 nucleotides: TGCGCCAGCAGCCAAGAATCAGGGGGCACAGATACGCAGTATTTT. Amino acids: CASSQESGGTDTQYF.

V gene TRBV19 combines with J gene TRBJ2-6; perhaps TRBD1 as D (6 bases). The germline V and J ends were trimmed by 0 bases and 0 bases, with 12 bases remaining between them. CDR1 and CDR2 from the germline V gene are LNHDA and SQIVND (reference sequence). The CDR3 extends over 18 amino acids. In nucleotides, the CDR3 is TGTGCCAGTAGTATAGAAGGACAGATTCACTCTGGGGCCAACGTCCTGACTTTC. The encoded protein is CASSIEGQIHSGANVLTF.

This clone was picked up one time. This sequence joins TRBV25-1 and TRBJ2-1; D might be TRBD2 (5 bases). This CDR3 has 13 amino acids. Germline CDR1 reads MGHDK; CDR2 reads SYGVNS. V was clipped by 7 bases and J by 5 bases, with 12 bases between them. CDR3 loop: CASNFGSDNEQFF. Here the CDR3 DNA reads TGTGCCAGCAACTTTGGGAGCGACAATGAGCAGTTCTTC.

This rearrangement joins TRBV7-9 to TRBJ1-1; TRBD1 aligns across 7 bases. Trimming removed 6 bases from V and 0 bases from J; junction bases left unmatched: 13. The CDR3 sequence is 17 residues long. The germline V gene has CDR1 SEHNR and CDR2 FQNEAQ (reference sequence). The DNA for the CDR3 is TGTGCCAGCAGGTCCCCAGGAAGGGGGCCTATGAACACTGAAGCTTTCTTT. Translating gives CASRSPGRGPMNTEAFF.

This rearrangement joins TRBV4-1 to TRBJ2-1, with D perhaps matching TRBD2 (5 bases). V lost 3 bases and J 2 bases, leaving 14 bases between the germline ends. CDR3 length: 16 residues. CDR1 and CDR2 (germline): MGHRA, YSYEKL. The CDR3 bases are TGCGCCAGCAGCCATGTGGACTTAGTGACCTACAATGAGCAGTTCTTC. Translating gives CASSHVDLVTYNEQFF.

V gene TRBV5-8 combines with J gene TRBJ1-4; D gene uncertain. Germline V CDR1 and CDR2: SGHTS, YDEGEE. V lost 0 bases to trimming and J lost 11 bases, with 11 bases between them. This CDR3 has 13 residues. The CDR3 spells CASSLDGRGKLFF. The DNA for the CDR3 is TGTGCCAGCAGCTTGGATGGGCGCGGGAAACTGTTTTTT.

This clone appeared once. The V call is TRBV6-5, the J call TRBJ1-2; 8 bases are shared with TRBD1. The germline V gene encodes CDR1 MNHEY and CDR2 SVGAGI. V was clipped by 4 bases and J by 8 bases; unmatched bases: 12. This CDR3 is 15 amino acids long. CDR3 bases: TGTGCCAGCAGTTCCGCAGGGGGCATTACGGGGGGCTACACCTTC. Its translation is CASSSAGGITGGYTF.

The chain combines TRBV19 with TRBJ2-7; 8 bases are shared with TRBD1. Germline values: CDR1 LNHDA, CDR2 SQIVND (reference sequence). CDR3 length equals 13 residues. With 4 bases clipped from V and 4 bases from J, the junction kept 3 bases outside the gene matches. For the CDR3, the DNA is TGTGCCAGTAGTAAGGACAGGGCATACGAGCAGTACTTC. It translates to CASSKDRAYEQYF.

This chain links TRBV15 with TRBJ1-3, with D uncertain. Per germline, CDR1 LNHNV and CDR2 YYDKDF (reference sequence). V was cut by 0 bases and J by 0 bases, with 9 bases left in between. The CDR3 is made up of 16 amino acids. The CDR3 DNA reads TGTGCCACCAGCAGAGATGCGGGCCCCTCTGGAAACACCATATATTTT. This sequence encodes CATSRDAGPSGNTIYF.